The TCR beta chain under discussion was sequenced for a study of T cells in Graves' hyperthyroidism and ophthalmopathy. The definition of stable Graves' hyperthyroidism was no ophthalmopathy progression within 18 months. With a duration under 2 months, the hyperthyroidism was newly diagnosed in patients aged 18 to 65. Points from the study as a whole: The majority of expanded thyroid clonotypes above 0.001 also appeared in blood.

The investigators amplified TCR beta CDR3 regions from RNA transcripts. Primed by the HTBI set, a first-round RT-PCR was run on the TCR CDR3. One entry per CDR3 protein, called by TCRdb with MiXCR from the multiplex PCR reads. Of a few hundred thousand distinct CDR3 sequences listed, roughly 46% are singletons. Germline CDR1 is DFQATT and CDR2 is SNEGSKA (reference sequence). CDR3 length equals 11 residues. Ten or more counts support this clonotype. Its antigen is unknown. The TCR originated in a woman aged 18-29 years with Graves' hyperthyroidism. This chain joins TRBV20-1 and TRBJ2-5; 7 bases match TRBD1. Sequenced sample: peripheral blood or thyroid tissue (not recorded which). For the CDR3, the DNA is TGCAGCGGACAGGATCGAGAGACCCAGTACTTC. Translation gives CSGQDRETQYF.